The 5 T cell receptor beta chains reported below all come from one sample, sequenced in a study of blood T cell repertoires in COVID-19. Generated by immunoSEQ multiplex PCR, the TCRdb table keeps only in-frame clones and is missing some. The sample yields roughly 350,000 clones, roughly 90% seen once. Sequencing was performed on PBMCs or T cells enriched from blood (not recorded which). The origin of the receptors is a woman between 25 and 40 years old who had recovered from COVID-19.

The genes are TRBV6-4 and TRBJ2-2, with D possibly matching TRBD2 (6 bases). The CDR3 extends over 16 amino acids. V was shortened by 8 bases and J by 0 bases, with 16 bases between the two germline ends. Germline CDR1 is MRHNA and CDR2 is SNTAGT. The CDR3 sequence: CASLGLFLTNTGELFF. The CDR3 coding sequence is TGTGCCAGCTTGGGACTTTTTCTTACGAACACCGGGGAGCTGTTTTTT.

Comment on this clone: Other DNA sequences in this sample translate to the same CDR3. The V gene is TRBV30, the J gene TRBJ1-2, with 11 bases fitting TRBD1. Looked up from germline, CDR1 is GTSNPN and CDR2 is SVGIG (reference sequence). The CDR3 is 11 residues long. Germline trimming cut 5 bases from V and 7 bases from J; bases unmatched to any gene: 0. As DNA, the CDR3 is TGTGCCTGGGGGACAGGGGGTGGCTACACCTTC. Its protein is CAWGTGGGYTF. The full variable domain, its missing parts supplied by reference TRBV30 and TRBJ1-2, is SQTIHQWPATLVQPVGSPLSLECTVEGTSNPNLYWYRQAAGRGLQLLFYSVGIGQISSEVPQNLSASRPQDRQFILSSKKLLLSDSGFYLCAWGTGGGYTFGSGTRLTVV.

This chain connects TRBV30 to TRBJ1-1, with D tentatively TRBD1 (5 bases). The CDR3 is 14 residues long. The germline CDR1 and CDR2 sequences are GTSNPN and SVGIG (reference sequence). V shed 2 bases and J shed 1 base, with 11 bases lying between them. CDR3 in amino acids: CAWSSTQGNTEAFF. The CDR3 DNA is TGTGCCTGGAGTAGTACTCAGGGGAACACTGAAGCTTTCTTT.

The chain employs TRBV5-1 and TRBJ2-3; no clear D. The CDR3 runs to 12 residues. CDR1 SGHRS and CDR2 YFSETQ come from the germline V gene. V lost 0 bases, J lost 5 bases, and 4 bases lay in between. The CDR3 region is CASSLDRDTQYF. Here the CDR3 DNA reads TGCGCCAGCAGCTTGGACAGAGATACGCAGTATTTT.

In DNA, the CDR3 is TGTGCCAGCAGTCAACGGACAGGGGAAGGTTCACCCCTCCACTTT. Protein sequence: CASSQRTGEGSPLHF. The rearrangement uses TRBV27 and TRBJ1-6; 9 nucleotides match TRBD1. Germline lookup yields CDR1 MNHEY and CDR2 SMNVEV (reference sequence). The V segment lost 5 bases and the J segment 9 bases; nucleotides outside the gene matches: 8. This CDR3 region has 15 residues.